Shown below are 2 T cell receptor beta chains from a single sample sequenced in a study of shared clonotypes between healthy human individuals. The data were produced by immunoSEQ multiplex PCR, yet TCRdb's version contains in-frame clones alone and is incomplete. The profile covers roughly 2.4 million clones, with approximately 96% appearing a single time and approximately 0.13% taken by the ten largest. Sequenced: naive CD4+ T cells sorted from blood. Subset given: CD45RA+ positively selected. These receptors were obtained from a young man in good health.

V gene TRBV5-4 combines with J gene TRBJ2-5; maybe TRBD1 (6 bases). Trimming removed 4 bases from V and 5 bases from J, with 15 bases in between. The CDR3 length is 14 residues. In germline, CDR1 is SGHNT, CDR2 YYREEE (reference sequence). Here the CDR3 reads CASSPDRWSETQYF. Written as DNA, the CDR3 is TGTGCCAGCAGCCCGGACAGATGGTCGGAGACCCAGTACTTC.

This clone was counted a single time. The chain couples TRBV30 to TRBJ2-3, with D unresolved. The CDR3 covers 15 residues. V dropped 2 bases and J dropped 2 bases, with 14 bases sitting between them. CDR1 and CDR2 (germline): GTSNPN, SVGIG (reference sequence). CDR3: CAWSRIREYTDTQYF. The DNA for the CDR3 is TGTGCCTGGAGTCGCATTAGGGAATACACAGATACGCAGTATTTT.